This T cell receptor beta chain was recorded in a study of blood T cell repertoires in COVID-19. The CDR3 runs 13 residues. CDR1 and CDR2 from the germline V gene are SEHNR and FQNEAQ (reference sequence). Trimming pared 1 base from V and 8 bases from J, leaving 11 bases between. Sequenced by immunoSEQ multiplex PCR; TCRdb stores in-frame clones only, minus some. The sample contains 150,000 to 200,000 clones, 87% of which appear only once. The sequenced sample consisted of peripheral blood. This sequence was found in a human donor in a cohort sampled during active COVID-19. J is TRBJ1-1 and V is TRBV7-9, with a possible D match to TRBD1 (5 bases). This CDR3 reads CASSLELGLEAFF. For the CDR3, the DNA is TGTGCCAGCAGCTTAGAGTTGGGACTAGAAGCTTTCTTT.